These 8 T cell receptor beta chains were sequenced from one sample in a study of blood T cell repertoires in COVID-19. TCRdb's table, derived via immunoSEQ multiplex PCR, lists solely in-frame clones and lacks some. The data contain 250,000 to 300,000 clones, about 86% of them singletons. Sequencing was performed on peripheral blood. These receptors originate from a man aged 30 to 45 with active or convalescent COVID-19.

The gene calls are TRBV5-1 and TRBJ2-3, with 10 bases fitting TRBD1. This CDR3 region has 16 residues. Germline trimming cut 0 bases from V and 5 bases from J; bases unmatched to any gene: 6. CDR1 and CDR2 (germline): SGHRS, YFSETQ. In DNA, the CDR3 is TGCGCCAGCAGCTTGGGACAGGGGGCCCACTTAGATACGCAGTATTTT. It encodes CASSLGQGAHLDTQYF.

The CDR3 nucleotides read TGTGCCAGCAGCCAAGACAATAGCGGGGGGCCCAGCTCTGGGGCCAACGTCCTGACTTTC. This gives the protein CASSQDNSGGPSSGANVLTF. The V call is TRBV3-1 (or the pseudogene TRBV3-2), the J call TRBJ2-6; 10 positions agree with TRBD2. The CDR3 runs 20 residues. Germline CDR1 LGHDT, CDR2 YNNKEL (reference sequence). The junction had 8 bases not matched to a gene; V was cut back by 0 bases and J by 0 bases.

V is TRBV24-1 and J is TRBJ2-3; TRBD2 might be the D (6 bases). The V end was cut by 4 bases, the J end by 6 bases, with 16 bases between. The CDR3 has 15 residues. Germline CDR1 is KGHDR and CDR2 is SFDVKD. This CDR3 is CATSDPGLGTDTQYF. The CDR3, as DNA: TGTGCCACCAGTGACCCAGGGCTTGGGACTGATACGCAGTATTTT.

As DNA, the CDR3 is TGTGCCAGCAGTTTACAGACAGCAACTAATGAAAAACTGTTTTTT. It codes for CASSLQTATNEKLFF. V gene TRBV6-6 combines with J gene TRBJ1-4; D may be TRBD1 (5 bases). Trimming shortened V by 4 bases and J by 0 bases, and 9 bases separated the two germline ends. This CDR3 is 15 amino acids long. The germline gives CDR1 MNHNY, CDR2 SVGAGI (reference sequence).

The sample holds a few counts of this clone. The CDR3 loop is CASSLVSGLNEKLFF. The CDR3, as DNA: TGTGCCAGCAGCTTAGTGTCAGGGCTTAATGAAAAACTGTTTTTT. This chain links TRBV7-2 with TRBJ1-4, with D possibly matching TRBD1 (5 bases). Germline CDR1 SGHTA, CDR2 FQGNSA. V was shortened by 1 base and J by 4 bases, with 10 bases between the two germline ends. CDR3 length equals 15 residues.

As to this clone: The junction differs from germline at one of its ends, possibly a read error. The chain links TRBV14 to TRBJ2-7, with 7 bases lining up with TRBD1. This CDR3 region has 13 residues. Germline assignment: CDR1 SGHDN and CDR2 FVKESK. The CDR3 here is CASSPWTGNPPNF. As DNA, the CDR3 is TGTGCCAGCAGCCCATGGACAGGCAACCCCCCGAATTTC.

The CDR3 nucleotides read TGCGCCAGCAGCTTGAAGGCAGGGGGCACAGATACGCAGTATTTT. The encoded protein is CASSLKAGGTDTQYF. The rearrangement links TRBV5-1 to TRBJ2-3; D is possibly TRBD1 (6 bases). Germline V gene sequence: CDR1 SGHRS, CDR2 YFSETQ. V was trimmed by 1 base and J by 1 base, leaving 10 bases between them. The CDR3 spans 15 residues.

The chain combines TRBV4-2 with TRBJ1-6; D gene uncertain. The germline V and J ends were trimmed by 0 bases and 2 bases, with 11 bases remaining between them. The germline gives CDR1 LGHNA, CDR2 YNFKEQ. The CDR3 contains 17 residues. DNA of the CDR3: TGTGCCAGCAGCCAAGACCCCTCCGGGACCTATAATTCACCCCTCCACTTT. This sequence encodes CASSQDPSGTYNSPLHF.